The 15 T cell receptor beta chains presented below share a single source sample, sequenced in a study of beta chain features in type 1 diabetes. The investigators reverse transcribed all of the isolated RNA, so they sequenced expressed TCRB transcripts. Some clones are missing from TCRdb's copy, which holds only in-frame ones; the method was immunoSEQ multiplex PCR. The sample carries more than 85,000 clones, approximately 37% recorded once. Sequencing was carried out using stem cell memory CD4+ T cells from blood. The receptors were sampled from a young woman in good health.

This chain joins TRBV7-2 and TRBJ1-5; D might be TRBD1 (6 bases). V lost 2 bases to trimming and J lost 7 bases, with 15 bases between them. Germline V gives CDR1 SGHTA, CDR2 FQGNSA. This CDR3 has 15 residues. CDR3 sequence: CASSLHRVGKQPQHF. CDR3 sequence (DNA): TGTGCCAGCAGCTTACACAGGGTTGGTAAACAGCCCCAGCATTTT. The full variable domain, in which reference TRBV7-2 and TRBJ1-5 provide the parts outside the CDR3, is GAGVSQSPSNKVTEKGKDVELRCDPISGHTALYWYRQSLGQGLEFLIYFQGNSAPDKSGLPSDRFSAERTGGSVSTLTIQRTQQEDSAVYLCASSLHRVGKQPQHFGDGTRLSIL.

The genes are TRBV19 and TRBJ2-1, with TRBD2 matching over 8 bases. V lost 5 bases to trimming and J lost 4 bases; unmatched junction nucleotides: 7. The CDR3 sequence is 15 residues long. Germline CDR1 reads LNHDA; CDR2 reads SQIVND (reference sequence). CDR3 loop: CASSLYGRAYNEQFF. The CDR3 region has the DNA TGTGCCAGTAGTCTATACGGGAGGGCTTACAATGAGCAGTTCTTC.

In DNA form, the CDR3 reads TGTGCCAGCAGCCCAAACACCGGGGAGCTGTTTTTT. It yields the protein CASSPNTGELFF. The V and J genes are TRBV11-1 and TRBJ2-2; unclear D gene. Germline V gene data show CDR1 as SGHAT and CDR2 as FQDESV (reference sequence). The V end was cut by 5 bases, the J end by 2 bases, with 3 bases between. The CDR3 spans 12 residues.

Many counts were recorded for this clone. The V call is TRBV7-9, the J call TRBJ2-5; D remains unclear. V lost 3 bases and J lost 2, with 10 bases in between. Germline V lookup: CDR1 SEHNR, CDR2 FQNEAQ (reference sequence). This CDR3 spans 14 amino acids. CDR3 in amino acids: CASSFQAFQETQYF. The CDR3 DNA is TGTGCCAGCAGCTTTCAAGCGTTTCAAGAGACCCAGTACTTC.

The rearrangement links TRBV18 to TRBJ1-2; possibly TRBD1 for D (5 bases). Germline-derived CDR1 and CDR2 are KGHSH and LQKENI. The CDR3 has 16 amino acids. V shed 5 bases and J shed 2 bases, with 18 bases lying between them. CDR3 nucleotide sequence: TGTGCCAGCTCAGCCAAGCCTTTAGACAGAAACTATGGCTACACCTTC. This translates into CASSAKPLDRNYGYTF.

V and J are TRBV7-9 and TRBJ2-1; 9 bases align to TRBD2. The ends lost 4 bases at V and 11 bases at J; junction bases unmatched: 9. This CDR3 region has 14 residues. From germline, CDR1 is SEHNR and CDR2 FQNEAQ (reference sequence). The CDR3 DNA reads as TGTGCCAGCAGCTCAACAACCCTAGCGGGGCAGCAGTTCTTC. Amino acids: CASSSTTLAGQQFF.

A few counts support this clone. The J gene is TRBJ2-1, the V gene TRBV11-2, with 8 positions matching TRBD2. The J segment lost 9 bases and the V segment lost 5 bases, leaving 6 bases of the junction unmatched. The germline V gene encodes CDR1 SGHAT and CDR2 FQNNGV. The CDR3 sequence is 13 residues long. CDR3 protein: CASSPSGGGEQFF. The CDR3 bases are TGTGCCAGCAGCCCCAGCGGGGGAGGTGAGCAGTTCTTC.

The gene calls are TRBV6-6 and TRBJ2-6, with D tentatively TRBD1 (5 bases). Germline V gives CDR1 MNHNY, CDR2 SVGAGI (reference sequence). This CDR3 spans 15 amino acids. Trimming took off 0 bases at V and 4 bases at J, with 7 bases between the two ends. CDR3 sequence reads: CASSYSRTGANVLTF. CDR3 bases: TGTGCCAGCAGTTACTCGCGGACAGGGGCCAACGTCCTGACTTTC.

J is TRBJ2-2 and V is TRBV7-6; TRBD2 matches at 9 bases. Germline lookup yields CDR1 SGHVS and CDR2 FNYEAQ. The CDR3 runs to 16 residues. The trim removed 6 bases at V and 6 bases at J, leaving 11 bases unmatched. The CDR3: CASRLLAGDGAGELFF. CDR3 nucleotides: TGTGCCAGCAGATTATTAGCGGGAGACGGGGCCGGGGAGCTGTTTTTT.

The CDR3 DNA reads TGCGCCAGCAGCTTGGCCTGGCGGGAGGGCTACGAGCAGTACTTC. Translated: CASSLAWREGYEQYF. The J gene is TRBJ2-7, the V gene TRBV5-1; 9 nucleotides match TRBD2. Germline lookup yields CDR1 SGHRS and CDR2 YFSETQ. Trimming removed 0 bases from V and 3 bases from J; junction bases left unmatched: 4. The CDR3 is 15 amino acids.

The chain employs TRBV18 and TRBJ2-7; D possibly corresponds to TRBD1 (5 bases). Trimming stripped 3 bases from V and 1 base from J, with 13 bases between. This CDR3 spans 15 amino acids. Germline loops: CDR1 KGHSH, CDR2 LQKENI. CDR3 nucleotide sequence: TGTGCCAGCTCACCTCAAGGGGCAGGGTCCTACGAGCAGTACTTC. Residues: CASSPQGAGSYEQYF.

This clone occurred a few times. The chain couples TRBV7-3 to TRBJ2-5; TRBD2 aligns across 12 bases. J lost 3 bases, V lost 3 bases, and 5 bases had no gene match. CDR1 is SGHTA, CDR2 FQGTGA, per germline. This CDR3 has 16 amino acids. The DNA of the CDR3 is TGTGCCAGCAGCTTTCCACTAGCGGGGGGAGAAGAGACCCAGTACTTC. Translated: CASSFPLAGGEETQYF.

The J gene is TRBJ1-5, the V gene TRBV30; no clear D gene. CDR1 GTSNPN and CDR2 SVGIG come from the germline V gene (reference sequence). The V end was cut by 0 bases, the J end by 5 bases, with 8 bases between. The CDR3 loop spans 13 amino acids. CDR3 sequence reads: CAWSVAGDQPQHF. DNA of the CDR3: TGTGCCTGGAGTGTTGCCGGGGATCAGCCCCAGCATTTT.

This clone has a handful of counts. This sequence joins TRBV10-3 and TRBJ2-5; no reliable D call. With 3 bases removed from V and 5 bases from J, the gap between germline ends came to 10 bases. The germline V gene has CDR1 ENHRY and CDR2 SYGVKD. This CDR3 spans 13 amino acids. CDR3 bases: TGTGCCATCAGTGATCTGTCCCGGGAGACCCAGTACTTC. This translates into CAISDLSRETQYF.

This clone was recorded a few times. The gene calls are TRBV5-1 and TRBJ2-1, with D hard to call. V was pared by 4 bases and J by 11 bases, with 16 bases between. Germline V gives CDR1 SGHRS, CDR2 YFSETQ. This CDR3 is built from 13 residues. Here the CDR3 DNA reads TGCGCCAGCAGCGCCAGTTTACAGAACCAGCAGTTCTTC. Protein sequence: CASSASLQNQQFF.